Described below is a single T cell receptor (beta chain) sequence and its context. Germline V gene data show CDR1 as SGHAT and CDR2 as FQNNGV. CDR3 length: 14 residues. Deletions cut 2 bases from V and 6 bases from J, with 11 bases between. This record comes from a study of OX40 agonist ivuxolimab in advanced cancers. Cycle 7 day 1, cycle 4 day 1, and baseline were the timepoints at which blood was sampled. Sequencing was performed with immunoSEQ multiplex PCR; in TCRdb, only in-frame clones are kept and a portion is missing. The table lists around 140,000 clones, just over 90% of them singletons. The TCR originated in an adult with an advanced solid tumor such as melanoma, head and neck, liver or kidney cancer. This chain links TRBV11-2 with TRBJ1-3, with a possible D match to TRBD1 (5 bases). Source: CD4+ or CD8+ T cells sorted from blood, taken in a trial of the OX40 agonist ivuxolimab. The CDR3 region is CASSLRTLENTIYF. CDR3 in DNA: TGTGCCAGCAGCTTACGGACATTAGAAAACACCATATATTTT.